This T cell receptor beta chain derives from a study of brain T cells in children with intractable seizures. General study findings and limits: Only CDR3 sequence similarity suggested viral specificity, without known HCMV serostatus.

The CDR3 has 15 amino acids. V lost 7 bases and J 13 bases, leaving 25 bases between the germline ends. Per germline, CDR1 SNHLY and CDR2 FYNNEI. Regarding time point: blood from clinic visit 5 months post-surgery; TSC patient then seizure free. This clone was observed a single time. The antigen is unknown. Repertoires were generated with immunoSEQ multiplex PCR, while TCRdb's copy carries only in-frame clones and drops some. Among about 320,000 clones listed, about 93% were seen once. The J gene is TRBJ1-4, the V gene TRBV2; the D gene is possibly TRBD1 (6 bases). This receptor was identified in a boy in the first two years of life with tuberous sclerosis and intractable seizures. The material sequenced was peripheral blood, taken more than 4 months after surgery. CDR3 loop: CASTEGQVLNDRLFF. Written as DNA, the CDR3 is TGTGCCAGCACCGAGGGACAAGTCCTCAATGACAGACTGTTTTTT.